The 14 T cell receptor beta chains presented below share a single source sample, sequenced in a study of cytomegalovirus exposure and HLA in healthy donors. Primers included in the PCR were 60 Vbeta and 13 Jbeta primers. Here immunoSEQ multiplex PCR was the method, and the copy in TCRdb shows in-frame clones only, minus some. The sample yields 100,000 to 150,000 clones, about 80% seen once. The sequenced sample consisted of PBMCs. These receptor sequences come from a man in his forties or fifties in good health and CMV-seronegative.

This sequence joins TRBV5-4 and TRBJ2-1; possible D gene TRBD2, 5 bases. Trimming took 4 bases from V and 5 from J, leaving 13 bases between them. Germline V gene sequence: CDR1 SGHNT, CDR2 YYREEE (reference sequence). The CDR3 is 14 residues long. The CDR3 coding sequence is TGTGCCAGCAGCGGTCTCCGGCGGGACAATGAGCAGTTCTTC. It translates to CASSGLRRDNEQFF.

This clone was seen only once. The chain carries TRBV6-1 and TRBJ2-7, with D possibly being TRBD1 (5 bases). Germline V gene lookup returns CDR1 MNHNS and CDR2 SASEGT. The CDR3 extends over 14 amino acids. V was trimmed by 5 bases and J by 2 bases, leaving 13 bases between them. The CDR3: CASSWSGITYEQYF. CDR3 bases: TGTGCCAGCAGTTGGTCAGGGATTACCTACGAGCAGTACTTC.

The chain is built from TRBV6-5 and TRBJ2-4; D gene ambiguous. CDR1 is MNHEY and CDR2 is SVGAGI in the germline V gene. CDR3 length equals 13 residues. Between the trimmed V and J ends, which lost 8 bases and 6 bases, there was a span of 14 bases. The CDR3 DNA reads TGTGCCAGCCGAACCGAGGTGTCAAACATTCAGTACTTC. Its protein is CASRTEVSNIQYF.

This clone was seen a handful of times. The rearrangement links TRBV5-5 to TRBJ1-5; no firm D call. V lost 4 bases to trimming and J lost 0 bases, with 14 bases between them. Germline lookup yields CDR1 SGHKS and CDR2 YYEKEE (reference sequence). The CDR3 is 16 residues long. In DNA form, the CDR3 reads TGTGCCAGCAGCCGAAGAACTTCTGATAGCAATCAGCCCCAGCATTTT. This gives the protein CASSRRTSDSNQPQHF.

This clone occurred once. The V gene is TRBV28, the J gene TRBJ2-7; 11 nucleotides match TRBD2. The CDR3 runs to 17 residues. The germline V gene encodes CDR1 MDHEN and CDR2 SYDVKM. Unmatched junction bases numbered 13, after V lost 3 bases and J lost 6 bases. CDR3 coding DNA: TGTGCCAGCAGTTTTAGTAGCGGGGGGGCCAGGGTAATCGAGCAGTACTTC. This codes for CASSFSSGGARVIEQYF.

The chain combines TRBV7-8 with TRBJ1-1, with a weak D call TRBD1 (6 bases). Germline V gene data show CDR1 as SGHVS and CDR2 as FQNEAQ. CDR3 size: 16 residues. Trimming removed 5 bases at V and 0 bases at J, with 16 bases between. The CDR3 protein is CASSPQQGLMNTEAFF. CDR3 coding DNA: TGTGCCAGCAGCCCCCAACAGGGCCTCATGAACACTGAAGCTTTCTTT.

J is TRBJ2-7 and V is TRBV9; 10 nucleotides align to TRBD1. The CDR3 loop spans 14 amino acids. Germline-derived CDR1 and CDR2 are SGDLS and YYNGEE. V lost 3 bases, J lost 6 bases, and 6 bases stayed unmatched. CDR3 loop: CASSGRQGAGEQYF. CDR3 coding DNA: TGTGCCAGCAGCGGCCGACAGGGGGCGGGCGAGCAGTACTTC.

The gene calls are TRBV28 and TRBJ1-5, with D possibly being TRBD1 (5 bases). The ends were cut back, 6 bases at V and 6 bases at J, with 15 bases in the middle. The CDR3 runs to 14 residues. From germline, CDR1 is MDHEN and CDR2 SYDVKM. CDR3 sequence reads: CASSSGGSAQPQHF. Written as DNA, the CDR3 is TGTGCCAGCAGCTCGGGGGGGTCGGCTCAGCCCCAGCATTTT.

This rearrangement joins TRBV29-1 to TRBJ2-2; TRBD1 matches at 7 bases. The CDR3 covers 14 residues. V dropped 2 bases and J dropped 5; count of bases not matched to a gene: 5. Germline V gene sequence: CDR1 SQVTM, CDR2 ANQGSEA. CDR3 DNA: TGCAGCGTTGAAAGAGACAGGGAGACCGGGGAGCTGTTTTTT. This gives the protein CSVERDRETGELFF.

In its sample, this clone was seen once. The chain joins TRBV7-8 to TRBJ2-5; D not resolved. The V end was cut by 1 base, the J end by 3 bases, with 6 bases between. CDR3 length: 13 amino acids. The germline V gene encodes CDR1 SGHVS and CDR2 FQNEAQ. The CDR3 sequence is CASSLGQKETQYF. The CDR3 DNA reads TGTGCCAGCAGCTTAGGGCAGAAAGAGACCCAGTACTTC.

The chain links TRBV27 to TRBJ2-2; possibly TRBD2 for D (6 bases). V was clipped by 3 bases and J by 9 bases, with 8 bases between them. In germline, CDR1 is MNHEY, CDR2 SMNVEV (reference sequence). The CDR3 sequence is 12 residues long. This chain's CDR3 is CASSLEGRELFF. The CDR3 bases are TGTGCCAGCAGTTTGGAGGGTCGGGAGCTGTTTTTT.

The chain combines TRBV19 with TRBJ2-5; the match to TRBD1 covers 9 bases. The CDR3 sequence is 15 residues long. Germline assignment: CDR1 LNHDA and CDR2 SQIVND (reference sequence). The J segment lost 5 bases and the V segment lost 5 bases, leaving 9 bases of the junction unmatched. The CDR3 region is CASSGGTGRTETQYF. In DNA form, the CDR3 reads TGTGCCAGTAGTGGAGGGACAGGGCGGACGGAGACCCAGTACTTC. Drawing the rest from reference TRBV19 and TRBJ2-5, the complete variable domain is DGGITQSPKYLFRKEGQNVTLSCEQNLNHDAMYWYRQDPGQGLRLIYYSQIVNDFQKGDIAEGYSVSREKKESFPLTVTSAQKNPTAFYLCASSGGTGRTETQYFGPGTRLLVL.

V and J are TRBV7-8 and TRBJ2-3; D is unresolved. CDR3 length: 14 amino acids. Germline V CDR1 and CDR2: SGHVS, FQNEAQ. V was shortened by 0 bases and J by 8 bases, with 12 bases between the two germline ends. In DNA, the CDR3 is TGTGCCAGCAGCTTAGCCCCTGTAATTAGTACGCAGTATTTT. It translates to CASSLAPVISTQYF.

The V call is TRBV5-5, the J call TRBJ1-5, with 8 bases fitting TRBD1. V shed 1 base, J shed 7 bases, and the junction held 4 bases outside the gene matches. The CDR3 is 14 residues long. The germline V gene encodes CDR1 SGHKS and CDR2 YYEKEE (reference sequence). This CDR3 reads CASSLRQGSQPQHF. Here the CDR3 DNA reads TGTGCCAGCAGCTTGCGACAGGGGTCACAGCCCCAGCATTTT. Complete variable domain (other parts from reference TRBV5-5 and TRBJ1-5): DAGVTQSPTHLIKTRGQQVTLRCSPISGHKSVSWYQQVLGQGPQFIFQYYEKEERGRGNFPDRFSARQFPNYSSELNVNALLLGDSALYLCASSLRQGSQPQHFGDGTRLSIL.